The present T cell receptor (beta chain) was sequenced within a study of blood T cell repertoires in COVID-19 (dated by TCRdb to the early 2020s). Background for the entire study: The collaborator samples originated in the United States, Italy and Spain and spanned the acute and convalescent phases of COVID-19. Nearly every sample came with metadata listing a de-identified subject ID, COVID-19 status, age in years and sex. The prospective study material was composed of cDNA or gDNA derived from T cells, B-cell-depleted T cells, or PBMCs. A freely available public database, intended as a resource for researchers studying the immune response to SARS-CoV-2, is where the repertoires were released. The samples were drawn from the first 160 participants of the ongoing ImmuneRACE study and from over 950 subjects provided by 6 global collaborators. HLA class I and class II types, where available, came from metadata supplied by the sample provider rather than from assay-based typing. The dataset comprised deeply sampled blood TCRbeta repertoires from subjects exposed to, actively infected with, or recovered from COVID-19.

TCRbeta CDR3 regions were amplified from genomic DNA using the immunoSEQ Assay, a bias-controlled multiplex PCR. From the authors' description of their analysis: The number of nucleated cells in each sample was estimated by amplification of reference gene primers within the assay. Sequence reads were collapsed and filtered to measure the absolute abundance of every unique TCRbeta CDR3 rearrangement. For each sample, productive Simpson clonality was calculated as the square root of Simpson's diversity index over productive rearrangements. The immuneACCESS repertoire file appears here via TCRdb, limited to in-frame rearrangements. These files lack a portion of the clones; in checked studies, under half of the deficit traces to unresolved V genes, and the cause of the others is not known. V and J calls plus clone size are reproduced from that table; the DNA served to infer D and trimming. This sample gives roughly 55,000 clones in total; roughly 84% of them show up just once. The ten largest make up approximately 5.9% of the sample.

Taken from cysteine to phenylalanine, the CDR3 has 14 residues. The entry retains the CDR3 DNA only, 42 bases that are in frame from base 1. At the junction V is shortened by 6 bases and J by 6 bases; bases outside the gene matches: 6. The CDR1 and CDR2 encoded by the germline V gene (reference sequence) are MNHEY and SMNVEV. As to this clone: There is no known antigen for this receptor. No base quality values were provided; no much bigger clone lies one nucleotide off.

Collaborating institutions collected whole blood in K2EDTA tubes following their own protocols. For TCRbeta analysis, collaborators shipped samples as frozen whole blood, isolated PBMCs, or DNA extracted from either of those sample types. What the authors observed across the whole study: How much clinical and demographic metadata was included differed by source and by participant, and the metadata was provided uncurated.

Sample: peripheral blood. The TCR comes from a man aged 45-65 years with active COVID-19. This receptor chain uses TRBV27 and TRBJ2-4; 9 junctional bases match TRBD1. The CDR3 region reads CASSDWGQGNIQYF. DNA sequence: TGTGCCAGCAGCGATTGGGGACAGGGAAACATTCAGTACTTC.